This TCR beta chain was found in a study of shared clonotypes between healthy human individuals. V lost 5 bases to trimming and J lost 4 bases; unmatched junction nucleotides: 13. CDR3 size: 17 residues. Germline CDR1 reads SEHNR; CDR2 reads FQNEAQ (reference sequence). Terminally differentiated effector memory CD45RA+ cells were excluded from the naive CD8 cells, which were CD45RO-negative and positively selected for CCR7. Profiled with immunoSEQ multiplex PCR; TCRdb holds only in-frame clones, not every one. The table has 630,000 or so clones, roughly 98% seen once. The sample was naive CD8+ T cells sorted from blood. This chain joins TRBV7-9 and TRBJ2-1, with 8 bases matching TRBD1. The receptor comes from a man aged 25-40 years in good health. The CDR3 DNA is TGTGCCAGCAGCGACTTACGGGACAGGAGGAGGTACAATGAGCAGTTCTTC. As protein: CASSDLRDRRRYNEQFF.